This TCR beta chain was sequenced for a study of T cell repertoires in cytomegalovirus infection. V trimming: 1 base; J trimming: 4 bases; junction bases outside the gene matches: 6. CDR1 is SGHTA and CDR2 is FQGNSA in the germline V gene. The CDR3 is 16 residues long. This clonotype was detected only a few times. TCRdb reprocessed the reads via MiXCR and lists one record per CDR3 protein. Counted here are some 180,000 distinct CDR3 sequences, about 17% occurring once; the ten biggest clones make up about 23%. J is TRBJ2-3 and V is TRBV7-2, with TRBD2 matching 9 bases. This receptor was identified in a human donor in good health (CMV status not recorded). Some clones in this sample may be carry-over from other donors' samples. Sequenced sample: CD8+ T cells from PBMCs. The CDR3: CASSLEASGVADTQYF. The CDR3 DNA sequence: TGTGCCAGCAGCTTAGAGGCTAGCGGGGTAGCAGATACGCAGTATTTT.